A selection of T cell receptor beta chains follows, all from one sample in a study of T cell responses to AZD1222 COVID-19 vaccine. Clones were read by immunoSEQ multiplex PCR, and TCRdb kept only the in-frame ones, dropping some. Among under 200,000 clones listed, roughly 93% were seen once. This sample comprised peripheral blood, obtained on day 0 of AZD1222 vaccination. These receptors all stem from an adult in good health. Both conserved end residues are part of each CDR3. The D gene is left open where the match is weak. Rows give clone size only sometimes, using once, few, many, or a class for an expanded clone.

D gene: NA
J gene: TRBJ1-3
clone size: once
V gene: TRBV11-2
CDR3 DNA: TGTGCCAGCAGATTCGGGGCAGGGTACGATTCTGGAAACACCATATATTTT
CDR3 protein: CASRFGAGYDSGNTIYF

D gene: NA
J gene: TRBJ2-5
clone size: NA
V gene: TRBV5-1
CDR3 DNA: TGCGCCAGCAGCCTCCCCCAAGAGACCCAGTACTTC
CDR3 protein: CASSLPQETQYF

D gene: TRBD1
J gene: TRBJ1-5
clone size: NA
V gene: TRBV13
CDR3 DNA: TGTGCCAGCAGCTTGAATCGACAGGGCGCCAATCAGCCCCAGCATTTT
CDR3 protein: CASSLNRQGANQPQHF

D gene: NA
J gene: TRBJ1-1
clone size: NA
V gene: TRBV7-8
CDR3 DNA: TGTGCCAGCAGCTTATGGACAGCGAACACTGAAGCTTTCTTT
CDR3 protein: CASSLWTANTEAFF

D gene: NA
J gene: TRBJ1-4
clone size: NA
V gene: TRBV6-5
CDR3 DNA: TGTGCCAGCCGCCGGGCTAATGAAAAACTGTTTTTT
CDR3 protein: CASRRANEKLFF

D gene: NA
J gene: TRBJ2-3
clone size: NA
V gene: TRBV6-5
CDR3 DNA: TGTGCCAGCACCCCAGGGTGGGCCGGAGATACGCAGTATTTT
CDR3 protein: CASTPGWAGDTQYF

D gene: NA
J gene: TRBJ1-1
clone size: NA
V gene: TRBV11-2
CDR3 DNA: TGTGCCAGCAGCTTAGGGCCAGGTCGAAACACTGAAGCTTTCTTT
CDR3 protein: CASSLGPGRNTEAFF

D gene: NA
J gene: TRBJ2-2
clone size: NA
V gene: TRBV30
CDR3 DNA: TGTGCCTGGACCCCAGGACAGTTCACCGGGGAGCTGTTTTTT
CDR3 protein: CAWTPGQFTGELFF

D gene: NA
J gene: TRBJ1-5
clone size: NA
V gene: TRBV27
CDR3 DNA: TGTGCCAGCAGTTTGTCAACCATGGACCAGCCCCAGCATTTT
CDR3 protein: CASSLSTMDQPQHF

D gene: NA
J gene: TRBJ1-2
clone size: NA
V gene: TRBV7-7
CDR3 DNA: TGTGCCAGCAGCCCCATCTCGGGAGTCTATGGCTACACCTTC
CDR3 protein: CASSPISGVYGYTF

D gene: NA
J gene: TRBJ1-2
clone size: NA
V gene: TRBV6-4
CDR3 DNA: TGTGCCAGCAGTGATCGGACAGATCCAAACTATGGCTACACCTTC
CDR3 protein: CASSDRTDPNYGYTF

D gene: NA
J gene: TRBJ2-6
clone size: NA
V gene: TRBV19
CDR3 DNA: TGTGCCACCCTCTATAGGGACGGGGCCAACGTCCTGACTTTC
CDR3 protein: CATLYRDGANVLTF

D gene: NA
J gene: TRBJ1-4
clone size: NA
V gene: TRBV29-1
CDR3 DNA: TGCAGCGTTGGGCTCCTACAGGGCAGTAATCAAAAACTGTTTTTT
CDR3 protein: CSVGLLQGSNQKLFF

D gene: NA
J gene: TRBJ2-7
clone size: NA
V gene: TRBV7-8
CDR3 DNA: TGTGCCAGCAGCATAGACCGGGAACGGTACTTC
CDR3 protein: CASSIDRERYF

D gene: NA
J gene: TRBJ2-3
clone size: NA
V gene: TRBV9
CDR3 DNA: TGTGCCAGCAGCGTACTAGGTTACGGCACAGATACGCAGTATTTT
CDR3 protein: CASSVLGYGTDTQYF

D gene: NA
J gene: TRBJ1-6
clone size: NA
V gene: TRBV11-2
CDR3 DNA: TGTGCCAGCAGCTTTCGTAATTCACCCCTCCACTTT
CDR3 protein: CASSFRNSPLHF

D gene: NA
J gene: TRBJ2-3
clone size: NA
V gene: TRBV21-1
CDR3 DNA: TGTGCCAGCAGAAAAACAGGAGGGGGCATAAAACCCTCGGGCACAGATACGCAGTATTTT
CDR3 protein: CASRKTGGGIKPSGTDTQYF

D gene: TRBD1
J gene: TRBJ1-6
clone size: few
V gene: TRBV10-1
CDR3 DNA: TGCGCCAGCAGTGAAGGGACAGGGAATTCACCCCTCCACTTT
CDR3 protein: CASSEGTGNSPLHF

D gene: NA
J gene: TRBJ1-1
clone size: NA
V gene: TRBV20-1
CDR3 DNA: TGCAGTGCTAGTGGTCAGCTGAACACTGAAGCTTTCTTT
CDR3 protein: CSASGQLNTEAFF

D gene: NA
J gene: TRBJ1-5
clone size: NA
V gene: TRBV2
CDR3 DNA: TGTGCCAGCAGTGTGAGGGAATCGAGCAATCAGCCCCAGCATTTT
CDR3 protein: CASSVRESSNQPQHF

D gene: NA
J gene: TRBJ2-5
clone size: NA
V gene: TRBV13
CDR3 DNA: TGTGCCAGCAGACCCCTTAAAGAGACCCAGTACTTC
CDR3 protein: CASRPLKETQYF

D gene: NA
J gene: TRBJ2-7
clone size: NA
V gene: TRBV7-9
CDR3 DNA: TGTGCCAGCAGGGACGGTGCATACGAGCAGTACTTC
CDR3 protein: CASRDGAYEQYF

D gene: NA
J gene: TRBJ1-1
clone size: NA
V gene: TRBV18
CDR3 DNA: TGTGCCAGCTCCCGGGAGGGGAACACTGAAGCTTTCTTT
CDR3 protein: CASSREGNTEAFF

D gene: NA
J gene: TRBJ1-1
clone size: NA
V gene: TRBV5-1
CDR3 DNA: TGCGCCAGCATGATGGACACGATGAACACTGAAGCTTTCTTT
CDR3 protein: CASMMDTMNTEAFF

D gene: NA
J gene: TRBJ2-3
clone size: NA
V gene: TRBV3-1/TRBV3-2
CDR3 DNA: TGTGCCAGCAGCCAAGGGGGGGTGGATACGCAGTATTTT
CDR3 protein: CASSQGGVDTQYF

D gene: NA
J gene: TRBJ2-7
clone size: NA
V gene: TRBV7-2
CDR3 DNA: TGTGCCAGCAGCTTAGTAAGCAGCCCCACCTACGAGCAGTACTTC
CDR3 protein: CASSLVSSPTYEQYF

D gene: NA
J gene: TRBJ2-5
clone size: NA
V gene: TRBV10-1
CDR3 DNA: TGCGCCAGCAGTGAGTCAAGGGGCAGTCAAGAGACCCAGTACTTC
CDR3 protein: CASSESRGSQETQYF

D gene: TRBD1
J gene: TRBJ1-2
clone size: NA
V gene: TRBV29-1
CDR3 DNA: TGCAGCGTAAGGGACAGGGCTTTAGATGGCTACACCTTC
CDR3 protein: CSVRDRALDGYTF

D gene: NA
J gene: TRBJ1-2
clone size: NA
V gene: TRBV6-1
CDR3 DNA: TGTGCCAGCAGTGAAGGGGCAGGGACCTATGGCTACACCTTC
CDR3 protein: CASSEGAGTYGYTF

D gene: NA
J gene: TRBJ2-1
clone size: NA
V gene: TRBV3-1/TRBV3-2
CDR3 DNA: TGTGCCAGCAGCCATAGAGGGAGAGCCTATGAGCAGTTCTTC
CDR3 protein: CASSHRGRAYEQFF

D gene: NA
J gene: TRBJ1-1
clone size: NA
V gene: TRBV6-5
CDR3 DNA: TGTGCCAGCAGTTACTCCACCGGACGGATGAACACTGAAGCTTTCTTT
CDR3 protein: CASSYSTGRMNTEAFF

D gene: TRBD2
J gene: TRBJ2-1
clone size: NA
V gene: TRBV7-9
CDR3 DNA: TGTGCCAGCAGCCCGACTAGCGGGGGGTCGGGGTACAATGAGCAGTTCTTC
CDR3 protein: CASSPTSGGSGYNEQFF

D gene: TRBD1
J gene: TRBJ1-2
clone size: NA
V gene: TRBV12-5
CDR3 DNA: TGTGCTAGTGGTCCCCAAACAGGGGGCGGTTTCTATGGCTACACCTTC
CDR3 protein: CASGPQTGGGFYGYTF

D gene: NA
J gene: TRBJ2-4
clone size: NA
V gene: TRBV28
CDR3 DNA: TGTGCCAGCAGGGGAGCTGGAGCCAAAAACATTCAGTACTTC
CDR3 protein: CASRGAGAKNIQYF

D gene: TRBD1
J gene: TRBJ1-1
clone size: NA
V gene: TRBV5-6
CDR3 DNA: TGTGCCAGCAGCTTAGGACAGGGGGTGGCCACTGAAGCTTTCTTT
CDR3 protein: CASSLGQGVATEAFF

D gene: NA
J gene: TRBJ2-3
clone size: NA
V gene: TRBV6-4
CDR3 DNA: TGTGCCAGCAGTGAAGGAGACGATACGCAGTATTTT
CDR3 protein: CASSEGDDTQYF

D gene: NA
J gene: TRBJ2-1
clone size: once
V gene: TRBV13
CDR3 DNA: TGTGCCAGCAACGGGGGCCAGACTCCCTACAATGAGCAGTTCTTC
CDR3 protein: CASNGGQTPYNEQFF

D gene: TRBD1
J gene: TRBJ2-3
clone size: NA
V gene: TRBV11-2
CDR3 DNA: TGTGCCAGCAGCTTGACAGGGACAGGAACCTTGGATACGCAGTATTTT
CDR3 protein: CASSLTGTGTLDTQYF

D gene: NA
J gene: TRBJ2-7
clone size: NA
V gene: TRBV7-9
CDR3 DNA: TGTGCCAGCAGCCCACTTCAACAGAGGGCCTTTAACTACGAGCAGTACTTC
CDR3 protein: CASSPLQQRAFNYEQYF

D gene: NA
J gene: TRBJ2-7
clone size: NA
V gene: TRBV13
CDR3 DNA: TGTGCCAGCACTCTTAACGGCTACGAGCAGTACTTC
CDR3 protein: CASTLNGYEQYF

D gene: NA
J gene: TRBJ2-7
clone size: NA
V gene: TRBV28
CDR3 DNA: TGTGCCAGCAGGCCCGCTAGTGCAACGGCCTACGAGCAGTACTTC
CDR3 protein: CASRPASATAYEQYF

D gene: NA
J gene: TRBJ1-2
clone size: NA
V gene: TRBV24-1
CDR3 DNA: TGTGCCACCAGTAACCAGGACAGTTCTCGGGTCTTC
CDR3 protein: CATSNQDSSRVF

D gene: NA
J gene: TRBJ1-1
clone size: NA
V gene: TRBV7-2
CDR3 DNA: TGTGCCAGCAGCCAAGGGGTTCTCAGGGCCTACGAAACTGAAGCTTTCTTT
CDR3 protein: CASSQGVLRAYETEAFF

D gene: NA
J gene: TRBJ1-3
clone size: NA
V gene: TRBV9
CDR3 DNA: TGTGCCAGCAGCTTTCGGACGCAACATCTAGACACCATATATTTT
CDR3 protein: CASSFRTQHLDTIYF

D gene: NA
J gene: TRBJ2-2
clone size: NA
V gene: TRBV24-1
CDR3 DNA: TGTGCCACCAGTGATTCCCGCTGGACCGGGGAGCTGTTTTTT
CDR3 protein: CATSDSRWTGELFF

D gene: NA
J gene: TRBJ2-2
clone size: NA
V gene: TRBV28
CDR3 DNA: TGTGCCAGCAGTTTATCTCCAGATTTCACCGGGGAGCTGTTTTTT
CDR3 protein: CASSLSPDFTGELFF

D gene: TRBD1
J gene: TRBJ2-1
clone size: NA
V gene: TRBV7-2
CDR3 DNA: TGTGCCAGCAGCTTACGGACAGGTTATAACAATGAGCAGTTCTTC
CDR3 protein: CASSLRTGYNNEQFF

D gene: NA
J gene: TRBJ2-3
clone size: NA
V gene: TRBV12-3/TRBV12-4
CDR3 DNA: TGTGCCAGCAGTTTAACCCCAGATACGCAGTATTTT
CDR3 protein: CASSLTPDTQYF

D gene: NA
J gene: TRBJ2-7
clone size: NA
V gene: TRBV9
CDR3 DNA: TGTGCCAGCAGCGTAGACGGGAGCAACGAGCAGTACTTC
CDR3 protein: CASSVDGSNEQYF

D gene: NA
J gene: TRBJ1-2
clone size: NA
V gene: TRBV6-5
CDR3 DNA: TGTGCCAGCAGCCCGGACGGGAGAGGATATGGCTACACCTTC
CDR3 protein: CASSPDGRGYGYTF

D gene: NA
J gene: TRBJ1-1
clone size: NA
V gene: TRBV5-1
CDR3 DNA: TGCGCCAGCAGCCTGGGGGGGGCCGGGACTGAAGCTTTCTTT
CDR3 protein: CASSLGGAGTEAFF

D gene: NA
J gene: TRBJ1-2
clone size: NA
V gene: TRBV19
CDR3 DNA: TGTGCCAGTACCAACCATCTAGACAGGAACTATGGCTACACCTTC
CDR3 protein: CASTNHLDRNYGYTF

D gene: NA
J gene: TRBJ1-1
clone size: NA
V gene: TRBV4-1
CDR3 DNA: TGCGCCAGCAGCCAAAACTACGGGGAACCCACTGAAGCTTTCTTT
CDR3 protein: CASSQNYGEPTEAFF

D gene: NA
J gene: TRBJ1-3
clone size: few
V gene: TRBV5-4
CDR3 DNA: TGTGCCAGCAGCTTGGCCGGGGTCTCTGGAAACACCATATATTTT
CDR3 protein: CASSLAGVSGNTIYF

D gene: TRBD1
J gene: TRBJ1-2
clone size: NA
V gene: TRBV6-1
CDR3 DNA: TGTGCCAGCAGTGATGACAGGGCACCCTATGGCTACACCTTC
CDR3 protein: CASSDDRAPYGYTF

D gene: TRBD1
J gene: TRBJ2-7
clone size: NA
V gene: TRBV19
CDR3 DNA: TGTGCCAGTAGTATCGGACAGGGGGCCTCCTACGAGCAGTACTTC
CDR3 protein: CASSIGQGASYEQYF

D gene: NA
J gene: TRBJ1-3
clone size: NA
V gene: TRBV7-8
CDR3 DNA: TGTGCCAGCAGCCCCTCTGGAAACACCATATATTTT
CDR3 protein: CASSPSGNTIYF

D gene: TRBD1
J gene: TRBJ1-2
clone size: NA
V gene: TRBV6-6
CDR3 DNA: TGTGCCAGCAGTTACTCGGTGGGGGGTTCAGGGGGAGGCTACACCTTC
CDR3 protein: CASSYSVGGSGGGYTF

D gene: TRBD2
J gene: TRBJ2-1
clone size: NA
V gene: TRBV9
CDR3 DNA: TGTGCCAGCAGCCTAAGACTAGCGGGGACACTCAATGAGCAGTTCTTC
CDR3 protein: CASSLRLAGTLNEQFF